This T cell receptor (beta chain) was sequenced in a study of graft-versus-host responses after intestinal transplantation. Turning to the study itself: Each of the recipients got a multivisceral, liver-intestinal, or isolated intestinal transplant. Study-level results: Present in recipient marrow, GvH clones included some that appeared first in ileum or blood. Graft-donor T cell macrochimerism coincided with high graft-versus-host to host-versus-graft clonal ratios in allografts. After transplant, early declines in HvG clones were associated with peak levels of circulating GvH clones.

Clones were read by immunoSEQ multiplex PCR, and TCRdb kept only the in-frame ones, dropping some. The sample lists 35,000 to 45,000 clones; roughly 96% were seen once. Note on this clone: Its antigen is undetermined.

CDR1 and CDR2 from the germline V gene are SNHLY and FYNNEI. The CDR3 loop spans 13 amino acids. The V end was cut by 10 bases, the J end by 2 bases, with 15 bases between. This chain connects TRBV2 to TRBJ2-7; D is possibly TRBD1 or TRBD2 (5 bases each). Material: unstimulated CD8+ T cells sorted from spleen or lymph node cells, obtained before transplant. The receptor was isolated from a human donor who was the organ donor for an intestinal transplant. CDR3 residues: CATAEGRPYEQYF. DNA of the CDR3: TGTGCCACCGCCGAGGGGCGGCCCTACGAGCAGTACTTC.